Listed below are T cell receptor beta chains from one sample, sequenced in a study of blood T cells in healthy people across ages. TCRdb independently ran MiXCR on the 5' RACE reads; one entry per CDR3 protein. The sample has 730,000 or so distinct CDR3 sequences, less than 45% seen once; the top ten hold 25% to 35%. Sequenced input: blood. These receptors originate from a man aged 80 or over in good health. Both conserved end residues are part of each CDR3. The D gene is left open where the match is weak. Some rows have no size entry. The others give once, few or many, or a class for an expanded clone.

d_gene	abundance	v_gene	j_gene	CDR3aa	CDR3nt
.	.	TRBV19	TRBJ2-1	CASSISQGRNEQFF	TGTGCCAGTAGTATTAGTCAGGGACGGAATGAGCAGTTCTTC
.	.	TRBV24-1	TRBJ2-6	CATSDPQASGANVLTF	TGTGCCACCAGTGATCCGCAGGCCTCTGGGGCCAACGTCCTGACTTTC
.	.	TRBV5-1	TRBJ2-6	CASRLGGSSGANVLTF	TGCGCCAGCCGCCTTGGCGGCAGCTCTGGGGCCAACGTCCTGACTTTC
.	many	TRBV9	TRBJ2-1	CASSVYSGNEQFF	TGTGCCAGCAGCGTATACAGCGGCAATGAGCAGTTCTTC
.	.	TRBV5-1	TRBJ1-2	CASSLRGASGYTF	TGCGCCAGCAGCTTGCGGGGGGCGAGTGGCTACACCTTC
.	.	TRBV6-1	TRBJ1-1	CASSSGLFVGNTEAFF	TGTGCCAGCAGCTCCGGACTGTTCGTGGGGAACACTGAAGCTTTCTTT
.	.	TRBV7-9	TRBJ1-2	CASSPQSGGGYTF	TGTGCCAGCAGCCCCCAAAGTGGGGGTGGCTACACCTTC
TRBD2	few	TRBV28	TRBJ2-5	CASTPTAGTSALRETQYF	TGTGCCAGCACCCCTACCGCCGGGACTAGCGCTCTGAGAGAGACCCAGTACTTC
.	few	TRBV5-6	TRBJ2-3	CASSLISGGFTDTQYF	TGTGCCAGCAGCTTGATCAGCGGAGGTTTCACAGATACGCAGTATTTT
.	.	TRBV6-5	TRBJ2-1	CASSYSLRGRFYNEQFF	TGTGCCAGCAGTTACTCGTTACGGGGGAGATTTTACAATGAGCAGTTCTTC
.	.	TRBV19	TRBJ2-1	CASSIFGHSYNEQFF	TGTGCCAGTAGTATTTTTGGACACTCCTACAATGAGCAGTTCTTC
TRBD2	.	TRBV29-1	TRBJ2-3	CSVSGLAGAYTDTQYF	TGCAGCGTTTCCGGACTAGCGGGGGCCTACACAGATACGCAGTATTTT
TRBD2	.	TRBV20-1	TRBJ2-7	CSARDLAGTYEQYF	TGCAGTGCTAGAGACTTAGCGGGAACCTACGAGCAGTACTTC
TRBD2	.	TRBV28	TRBJ2-1	CASSSQVAGMRDEQFF	TGTGCCAGCAGTTCTCAGGTAGCGGGGATGAGGGATGAGCAGTTCTTC
TRBD1	.	TRBV6-2/TRBV6-3	TRBJ2-5	CASSSPSRQGYGGTQYF	TGTGCCAGCAGTTCCCCTTCCAGACAGGGTTATGGAGGGACCCAGTACTTC
TRBD1	.	TRBV6-1	TRBJ2-3	CASSEGRRGYPDTQYF	TGTGCCAGCAGTGAAGGTCGCAGGGGGTACCCAGATACGCAGTATTTT
.	once	TRBV27	TRBJ2-7	CASSFVGMSSYEQYF	TGTGCCAGCAGTTTTGTCGGGATGAGCTCCTACGAGCAGTACTTC
.	.	TRBV7-6	TRBJ2-7	CASSFDTEGEQYF	TGTGCCAGCAGCTTCGACACCGAAGGCGAGCAGTACTTC
.	few	TRBV7-8	TRBJ2-5	CASSGPGHQETQYF	TGTGCCAGCAGCGGCCCTGGACACCAAGAGACCCAGTACTTC
TRBD1	many	TRBV29-1	TRBJ2-5	CSERTGKETQYF	TGCAGCGAGAGGACAGGCAAAGAGACCCAGTACTTC
.	few	TRBV29-1	TRBJ1-5	CSVAQSDHQPQHF	TGCAGCGTTGCCCAGAGTGATCATCAGCCCCAGCATTTT